The T cell receptor beta chain under discussion was sequenced for a study of blood T cell repertoires in COVID-19. Assay: immunoSEQ multiplex PCR; the TCRdb copy retains only in-frame clones and omits some. This sample carries approximately 220,000 clones, more than 75% of them seen once, and the ten largest clones take approximately 6.2%. CDR3 length: 14 amino acids. V gave up 6 bases and J gave up 3 bases, with 14 bases separating them. Looked up from germline, CDR1 is GTSNPN and CDR2 is SVGIG (reference sequence). V and J are TRBV30 and TRBJ2-2, with a possible D match to TRBD1 (5 bases). The clonotype originates from a man aged 55 to 69 who had recovered from COVID-19. The sequencing input was peripheral blood. The CDR3: CACLLSGYTGELFF. In DNA form, the CDR3 reads TGTGCCTGCCTCTTGTCAGGGTACACCGGGGAGCTGTTTTTT.